These 9 T cell receptor beta chains were all obtained from the same sample, sequenced in a study of post-analysis software for immune sequencing data. Study findings and constraints: The five TRBV segments detected at higher frequency in patients than in controls included TRBV5-6, TRBV5-1 and TRBV20-1.

Built from TCR beta cDNA, the libraries had unique molecular identifiers in them. TCRdb re-analysed the PCR reads in MiXCR, keeping a single row per CDR3 protein. The table lists around 400,000 distinct CDR3 sequences, 35% to 45% of them singletons, with 7.6% in the top ten. These TCRs' antigens remain unknown. The sample taken for sequencing was blood. The source is a girl aged 2-10 years with multiple sclerosis.

The rearrangement joins TRBV18 to TRBJ1-5; perhaps TRBD1 as D (5 bases). The V gene's germline CDR1 is KGHSH and CDR2 LQKENI. V lost 4 bases, J lost 0 bases, and 7 bases lay in between. This CDR3 contains 14 residues. The CDR3 nucleotides are TGTGCCAGCTCACACAGGAGTAGCAATCAGCCCCAGCATTTT. Protein: CASSHRSSNQPQHF.

The chain joins TRBV28 to TRBJ2-4; possible D gene TRBD1, 6 bases. Germline-derived CDR1 and CDR2 are MDHEN and SYDVKM. This CDR3 is built from 15 residues. The ends were cut back, 2 bases at V and 4 bases at J, with 12 bases in the middle. In nucleotides, the CDR3 is TGTGCCAGCAGTTTAAACAGGGTCGGGAAAAACATTCAGTACTTC. This gives the protein CASSLNRVGKNIQYF.

The chain carries TRBV29-1 and TRBJ2-5, with TRBD1 matching 9 bases. The germline V gene encodes CDR1 SQVTM and CDR2 ANQGSEA. V lost 0 bases to trimming and J lost 12 bases; unmatched junction nucleotides: 2. The CDR3 consists of 11 residues. The CDR3 nucleotides read TGCAGCGTTGAAGAAAGGGACAGGGAGTACTTC. It translates to CSVEERDREYF.

V usage is TRBV20-1 and J usage is TRBJ2-7; the D gene is possibly TRBD2 (5 bases). The CDR3 is made up of 14 amino acids. With 6 bases removed from V and 0 bases from J, the gap between germline ends came to 15 bases. CDR1 is DFQATT, CDR2 SNEGSKA, per germline (reference sequence). CDR3 amino acids: CSAISEGSSYEQYF. The DNA for the CDR3 is TGCAGTGCCATTTCCGAGGGAAGCTCCTACGAGCAGTACTTC.

This clonotype was observed a handful of times. The chain joins TRBV7-3 to TRBJ2-3, with 8 nucleotides matching TRBD2. This CDR3 spans 15 amino acids. CDR1 SGHTA and CDR2 FQGTGA come from the germline V gene. J lost 0 bases, V lost 3 bases, and 2 bases had no gene match. CDR3 region: CASSLASGSTDTQYF. CDR3 sequence (DNA): TGTGCCAGCAGCTTGGCTAGCGGGAGCACAGATACGCAGTATTTT.

The chain joins TRBV7-6 to TRBJ1-1; 7 bases are a match to TRBD1. Germline V gene lookup returns CDR1 SGHVS and CDR2 FNYEAQ. This CDR3 spans 14 amino acids. V gave up 6 bases and J gave up 4 bases; unmatched junction bases: 8. The chain's CDR3 is CASSLTGPGTEAFF. As DNA, the CDR3 is TGTGCCAGCAGTTTGACAGGGCCAGGCACTGAAGCTTTCTTT.

A few counts support this clonotype. The chain couples TRBV7-2 to TRBJ2-7; 11 bases are a match to TRBD2. The end of the DNA is better explained by TRBJ2-5, so the J call may be wrong. The CDR3 loop spans 16 amino acids. Germline CDR1 reads SGHTA; CDR2 reads FQGNSA. The CDR3, as DNA: TGTGCCAGCAGCTTAAGTAGCGGGAGGGCCGTGGAGACCCAGTACTTC. It codes for CASSLSSGRAVETQYF.

The chain carries TRBV28 and TRBJ1-2; D unclear. The V gene lost 5 bases and the J gene lost 2 bases, with 18 bases spanning the gap. CDR1 is MDHEN and CDR2 is SYDVKM in the germline V gene. The CDR3 length is 16 residues. The CDR3: CASSPRRGRANYGYTF. CDR3 coding DNA: TGTGCCAGCAGTCCCCGGAGAGGGAGAGCGAACTATGGCTACACCTTC.

This rearrangement joins TRBV20-1 to TRBJ1-1; no reliable D call. The CDR3 contains 13 residues. The germline CDR1 and CDR2 sequences are DFQATT and SNEGSKA (reference sequence). V lost 0 bases, J lost 6 bases, and 11 bases lay in between. The CDR3 sequence is CSARDRRIAEAFF. The DNA of the CDR3 is TGCAGTGCTAGAGACCGTCGGATTGCTGAAGCTTTCTTT.